The 8 T cell receptor beta chains reported below all come from one sample, sequenced in a study of CXCR3-negative and CXCR3-positive naive CD8 T cells. UMI labels and 5' RACE were used to prepare the TRB cDNA libraries. TCRdb derives one entry per CDR3 protein from the 5' RACE reads, leaving out DNA. The table for this sample gives roughly 40,000 distinct CDR3 sequences. Sequences were obtained from memory CD8+ T cells from blood. The receptors shown here come from a human donor in good health. Some clones in this sample may be carry-over from other donors' samples.

The chain is built from TRBV29-1 and TRBJ2-1. The CDR3 is made up of 14 amino acids. Per the germline V gene, CDR1 is SQVTM and CDR2 is ANQGSEA. The CDR3 reads CSVEISLLDNEQFF.

V is TRBV29-1 and J is TRBJ2-5; no DNA is available, so the TRBD1 call from TCRdb remains unchecked. CDR3 length: 11 amino acids. Germline-derived CDR1 and CDR2 are SQVTM and ANQGSEA. The CDR3 protein is CSVHRVETQYF.

The chain couples TRBV10-3 to TRBJ2-1. The CDR3 runs 14 residues. The V gene's germline CDR1 is ENHRY and CDR2 SYGVKD. The chain's CDR3 is CAISESNGYNEQFF.

This sequence joins TRBV9 and TRBJ2-7; as DNA is missing, the TRBD1 call by TCRdb cannot be tested. This CDR3 comprises 15 residues. Germline CDR1 and CDR2: SGDLS and YYNGEE. CDR3 residues: CASSVDGTDHWEQYF. The complete variable domain, with remaining parts taken from reference TRBV9 and TRBJ2-7, reads DSGVTQTPKHLITATGQRVTLRCSPRSGDLSVYWYQQSLDQGLQFLIQYYNGEERAKGNILERFSAQQFPDLHSELNLSSLELGDSALYFCASSVDGTDHWEQYFGPGTRLTVT.

V gene TRBV29-1 combines with J gene TRBJ2-2. This CDR3 has 13 residues. Germline lookup yields CDR1 SQVTM and CDR2 ANQGSEA. CDR3 sequence reads: CSIQLMNTGELFF.

The chain combines TRBV28 with TRBJ2-1; TCRdb selects TRBD1, and the lack of DNA leaves this call unchecked. From germline, CDR1 is MDHEN and CDR2 SYDVKM. This CDR3 contains 14 residues. The chain's CDR3 is CASSLSLGRNEQFF. Supplemented by reference TRBV28 and TRBJ2-1, the full variable domain reads DVKVTQSSRYLVKRTGEKVFLECVQDMDHENMFWYRQDPGLGLRLIYFSYDVKMKEKGDIPEGYSVSREKKERFSLILESASTNQTSMYLCASSLSLGRNEQFFGPGTRLTVL.

V and J are TRBV7-8 and TRBJ2-7; TCRdb selects TRBD1, and the lack of DNA leaves this call unchecked. Germline assignment: CDR1 SGHVS and CDR2 FQNEAQ. The CDR3 is 13 residues long. The CDR3 loop reads CASSRWTAGEQYF.

The V call is TRBV2, the J call TRBJ1-6; no DNA is available, so the TRBD1 call from TCRdb remains unchecked. The CDR3 spans 15 residues. Germline CDR1 SNHLY, CDR2 FYNNEI. CDR3 protein: CASSEGTGGASPLHF.